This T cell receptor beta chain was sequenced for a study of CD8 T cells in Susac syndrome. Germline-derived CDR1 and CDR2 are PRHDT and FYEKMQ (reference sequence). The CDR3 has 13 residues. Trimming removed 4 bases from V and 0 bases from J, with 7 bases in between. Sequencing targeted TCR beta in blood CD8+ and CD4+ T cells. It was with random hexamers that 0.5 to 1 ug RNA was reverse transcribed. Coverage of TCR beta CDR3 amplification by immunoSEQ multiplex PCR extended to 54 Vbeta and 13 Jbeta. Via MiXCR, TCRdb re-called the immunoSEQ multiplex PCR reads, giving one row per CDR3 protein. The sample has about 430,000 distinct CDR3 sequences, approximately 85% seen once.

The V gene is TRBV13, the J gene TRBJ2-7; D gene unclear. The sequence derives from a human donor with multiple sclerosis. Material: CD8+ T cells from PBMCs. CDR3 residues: CASSWLGSYEQYF. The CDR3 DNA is TGTGCCAGCAGCTGGTTGGGCTCCTACGAGCAGTACTTC.